This is a list of T cell receptor beta chains from one sample in a study of regulatory T cells in long-lasting Graves disease. Each CDR3 protein is one row after TCRdb ran MiXCR on the multiplex PCR reads. The sample includes roughly 400,000 distinct CDR3 sequences, around 21% of them seen just once. The input for sequencing was peripheral blood mononuclear cells (PBMCs), taken when the disease was refractory, from a patient treated with antithyroid drugs. The receptors come from a female donor with Graves disease. Each CDR3 is given with its conserved first and last residue. A D gene is named only where the DNA matches it firmly. A clone size is listed for some rows: how often the clone was seen (once, few, many), or a class if it is expanded.

j_gene,v_gene,d_gene,abundance,len,CDR3nt,CDR3aa
TRBJ2-1,TRBV12-3/TRBV12-4,NA,NA,16,TGTGCCAGCAGTTCCATTTTGGGGGGCTCCTACAATGAGCAGTTCTTC,CASSSILGGSYNEQFF
TRBJ2-5,TRBV6-1,TRBD2,many,15,TGTGCTACGACCCCCCTGGCGGGAGACAGAGAGACCCAGTACTTC,CATTPLAGDRETQYF
TRBJ2-7,TRBV6-1,TRBD2,few,14,TGTGCCAGCAAGATTAGCGGGAGCCACTACGAGCAGTACTTC,CASKISGSHYEQYF
TRBJ2-7,TRBV20-1,TRBD1,NA,14,TGCAGTGCTAGAACCGGGACAGGGGTCGGAGAGCAGTACTTC,CSARTGTGVGEQYF
TRBJ2-2,TRBV10-1,TRBD1,NA,16,TGCGCCAGCAGTGAAGACAGGGGGCGTGACACCGGGGAGCTGTTTTTT,CASSEDRGRDTGELFF
TRBJ2-7,TRBV6-1,TRBD2,few,16,TGTGCCAGCAGTCGCATTATTAGCGGGAGTAGGAATGAGCAGTACTTC,CASSRIISGSRNEQYF
TRBJ1-1,TRBV20-1,NA,NA,13,TGCAGTGCTAGCTCGGACAGGAACACTGAAGCTTTCTTT,CSASSDRNTEAFF
TRBJ1-1,TRBV5-1,NA,NA,14,TGCGCCAGCAGCCAACAGGGTCAGAACACTGAAGCTTTCTTT,CASSQQGQNTEAFF
TRBJ2-7,TRBV9,NA,few,16,TGTGCCAGCAGCGTAGGATCCGAGACTACCACCTACGAGCAGTACTTC,CASSVGSETTTYEQYF
TRBJ2-7,TRBV7-2,TRBD2,many,13,TGTGCCAGCAGCTCCGGGACTAGCATCGAGCAGTACTTC,CASSSGTSIEQYF
TRBJ2-6,TRBV20-1,NA,NA,15,TGCAGTGCTAGAGATCGGCGCTCTGGGGCCAACGTCCTGACTTTC,CSARDRRSGANVLTF
TRBJ1-2,TRBV2,TRBD1,many,14,TGTGCCAGCAGTGTTTCAGGGGGCCGGGATGGCTACACCTTC,CASSVSGGRDGYTF
TRBJ1-5,TRBV6-1,NA,NA,14,TGTGCCAGCATAGCGTCCTATAGCAATCAGCCCCAGCATTTT,CASIASYSNQPQHF
TRBJ2-5,TRBV28,TRBD2,many,17,TGTGCCAGCAGTCTTATCGGTTCTAGCGGGAGCCGGGAGACCCAGTACTTC,CASSLIGSSGSRETQYF
TRBJ1-1,TRBV20-1,NA,few,13,TGCGGAACGTCGGGGGGTCTGAACACTGAAGCTTTCTTT,CGTSGGLNTEAFF
TRBJ2-5,TRBV13,TRBD2,NA,15,TGTGCCAGCAGCCTACGGGGGGGCCAGGAAGAGACCCAGTACTTC,CASSLRGGQEETQYF
TRBJ1-1,TRBV18,NA,many,14,TGTGCCAGCTCACCTCGTACGGGCGAGGGGAAAGCTTTCTTT,CASSPRTGEGKAFF
TRBJ2-5,TRBV20-1,TRBD1,NA,14,TGCAGTGCTACGACAGGGGGAGTATGGGAGACCCAGTACTTC,CSATTGGVWETQYF
TRBJ2-7,TRBV12-3/TRBV12-4,NA,many,16,TGTGCCAGCAGTTTCGCCGGACAGTCCCCCTCCTACGAGCAGTACTTC,CASSFAGQSPSYEQYF
TRBJ1-5,TRBV19,NA,NA,15,TGTGCCAGTAGCCCGGGGTGGAATAGCAATCAGCCCCAGCATTTT,CASSPGWNSNQPQHF
TRBJ2-1,TRBV6-2/TRBV6-3,TRBD2,once,15,TGTGCCAGCAGTTATGAAGGCGGGGGACCGGATGAGCAGTTCTTC,CASSYEGGGPDEQFF
TRBJ1-1,TRBV28,TRBD1,many,13,TGTGCCAGCATTCGGACAGGGAACACTGAAGCTTTCTTT,CASIRTGNTEAFF
TRBJ2-7,TRBV10-3,NA,many,16,TGTGCCATCAGTGGAACTAGGGGCGAAAGCTCCTACGAGCAGTACTTC,CAISGTRGESSYEQYF
TRBJ2-7,TRBV7-9,NA,few,16,TGTGCCAGCAGCTCGACGTCCCGAATCGGCTCCTACGAGCAGTACTTC,CASSSTSRIGSYEQYF
TRBJ2-5,TRBV19,TRBD1,many,15,TGTGCCAGTAGTATCGACAGGGGCGTTGAAGAGACCCAGTACTTC,CASSIDRGVEETQYF
TRBJ2-5,TRBV7-2,TRBD1,few,15,TGTGCCAGCAGCTTAGGAGACAGGGAGCAAGAGACCCAGTACTTC,CASSLGDREQETQYF
TRBJ2-7,TRBV4-3,TRBD2,NA,14,TGCGCCAGCAGCCAAGCCATGGGAGGGATCGAGCAGTACTTC,CASSQAMGGIEQYF
TRBJ1-2,TRBV15,NA,few,16,TGTGCCACCAGCAGAGACGCCAGGACAGCCAGGGATGGCTACACCTTC,CATSRDARTARDGYTF
TRBJ2-7,TRBV10-3,NA,NA,15,TGTGCCATCAGAAGTGTTAGCGGAGCTAAGGGCGAGCAGTACTTC,CAIRSVSGAKGEQYF
TRBJ2-4,TRBV20-1,NA,few,11,TGCAGTGCTAGACAGGGGATTTTCGATTACTTC,CSARQGIFDYF
TRBJ2-2,TRBV13,NA,NA,17,TGTGCCAGCAGTTCCATACGAGGGATGGGGTCCACCGGGGAGCTGTTTTTT,CASSSIRGMGSTGELFF
TRBJ1-5,TRBV19,NA,NA,14,TGTGCCAGTAGCCTCAGAGTGGGCGATCAGCCCCAGCATTTT,CASSLRVGDQPQHF
TRBJ2-5,TRBV18,NA,many,17,TGTGCCAGCTCACCTCTCCCAGGGGGGTCCGGGCAAGAGACCCAGTACTTC,CASSPLPGGSGQETQYF
TRBJ2-7,TRBV7-2,NA,many,15,TGTGCCAGCAGCTTATTCCACGGGAGCTCCTACGAGCAGTACTTC,CASSLFHGSSYEQYF
TRBJ1-1,TRBV7-3,TRBD1,NA,14,TGTGCCAGCAGCATGTCAGGGGGGAACACTGAAGCTTTCTTT,CASSMSGGNTEAFF
TRBJ2-7,TRBV6-1,NA,many,16,TGTGCCAGCAGTGAAGCGCTTCGGCAGGGGCTGGGCGAGCAGTACTTC,CASSEALRQGLGEQYF
TRBJ2-1,TRBV28,NA,NA,12,TGTGCCAGCAGTTTATTAGTAGGTGAGCAGTTCTTC,CASSLLVGEQFF
TRBJ2-6,TRBV11-2,NA,few,14,TGTGCCAGCAGCCAACACAGGGGGGCCAACGTCCTGACTTTC,CASSQHRGANVLTF
TRBJ2-2,TRBV29-1,NA,NA,14,TGCGGGGCCCGGGGTAGCGGGAACACCGGGGAGCTGTTTTTT,CGARGSGNTGELFF
TRBJ2-5,TRBV7-2,NA,NA,14,TGTGCCAGCAGCTTGAGTAGGGGGGGAGAGACCCAGTACTTC,CASSLSRGGETQYF
TRBJ2-2,TRBV7-3,NA,many,12,TGTGCCAGCAGTATAAACACCGGGGAGCTGTTTTTT,CASSINTGELFF
TRBJ2-7,TRBV12-3/TRBV12-4,NA,many,13,TGTGCCAGCAGTCTAGGACTCGATTACGAGCAGTACTTC,CASSLGLDYEQYF
TRBJ1-1,TRBV12-3/TRBV12-4,NA,NA,15,TGTGCCAGCAGTTCGTCCGCAGGGTTATCCCCTGAAGCTTTCTTT,CASSSSAGLSPEAFF
TRBJ2-5,TRBV9,NA,few,14,TGTGCCAGCAGCCCGCGAGCAGTCTCGGAGACCCAGTACTTC,CASSPRAVSETQYF
TRBJ2-5,TRBV9,NA,NA,14,TGTGCCAGCAGCGTTGGGGGGACAGATGAGACCCAGTACTTC,CASSVGGTDETQYF
TRBJ1-2,TRBV7-2,NA,many,15,TGTGCCAGCAGCTCATTTGAGCTGAACAACTATGGCTACACCTTC,CASSSFELNNYGYTF
TRBJ2-7,TRBV28,NA,many,15,TGTGCCAGCAGTTCCCCCGGGACATCCTACTACGAGCAGTACTTC,CASSSPGTSYYEQYF
TRBJ2-7,TRBV19,NA,once,13,TGTGCCAGTAGGGGACCGAGACACAACGAGCAGTACTTC,CASRGPRHNEQYF
TRBJ2-3,TRBV12-5,NA,NA,16,TGTGCTAGTGGTTTGGCCGCGATGAGCGGCACAGATACGCAGTATTTT,CASGLAAMSGTDTQYF
TRBJ1-1,TRBV6-1,NA,NA,12,TGTGCCAGCAGTAGTACCCTCTCTGAAGCTTTCTTT,CASSSTLSEAFF
TRBJ1-1,TRBV6-5,NA,many,14,TGTGCCAGCAGTTACTCCGGGGGTCGGACTGAAGCTTTCTTT,CASSYSGGRTEAFF
TRBJ2-7,TRBV20-1,TRBD1,many,14,TGCAGTGCTCCCGGGACAGGTGTCTCCTACGAGCAGTACTTC,CSAPGTGVSYEQYF
TRBJ2-7,TRBV29-1,NA,NA,17,TGCAGCGTTGCCCTTTTGCGCGGGGACAGAAGTTCCTACGAGCAGTACTTC,CSVALLRGDRSSYEQYF
TRBJ1-1,TRBV2,NA,many,13,TGTGCCAGCAGTGAAGTGCCGAACACTGAAGCTTTCTTT,CASSEVPNTEAFF
TRBJ2-7,TRBV29-1,NA,NA,13,TGCAGCGTTGAAGTTTTGTTCGGGGGCGAGCAGTACTTC,CSVEVLFGGEQYF